This T cell receptor (beta chain) comes out of a study of cytomegalovirus exposure and HLA in healthy donors (dated by TCRdb to 2016 to 2017). Notes on the research overall: According to an earlier analysis of several hundred of the donors, about 190 million T cells yielded roughly 110 million unique TCR beta sequences and approximately 280 Gb of sequence data. Roughly 300 gigabases of sequencing data and approximately 93 million unique TCR sequences were included in an early release covering about 700 HLA-typed donors. Of the 350 to 400 genotyped donors, around 81% fell in the genetic ancestry cluster associated with self-reported Caucasian donors. The study was designed to test whether signatures of past pathogen exposure could be identified by cataloging public T cell receptors. Using immunosequencing, the study profiled T cell repertoires from around 680 subjects and related those repertoires to cytomegalovirus serostatus. In addition to the first cohort of approximately 670 subjects, a separate validation cohort of over 90 different subjects was used. To predict cytomegalovirus infection status, the study combined high-throughput TCR immunosequencing, statistical association of individual TCRs with disease status, and machine learning. In a later analysis, previously published TCR beta repertoires from several hundred donors were re-analyzed and high-resolution HLA genotyping was added so that TCR occurrence patterns could be studied. The later analysis used no new phenotypic data to find candidate immune exposures, relying instead on TCR beta sequences and their occurrence across donors. An earlier analysis of some 500 of the donors applied high-throughput TCR beta sequencing to assess whether each TCR beta V gene segment acted as functional or pseudogenic. Donor age, sex, ethnicity and CMV serostatus were collected together with the repertoire data. A later genetic analysis used genome-wide SNP genotypes for about 60% of the 666 donors, treating that subset as a discovery cohort. All discovery cohort repertoires had been generated using a single sequencing platform. Class I and class II HLA loci were covered by the typing at four-digit resolution. The number of donors typed differed by locus, with about 629-640 for A, B, C, DRB1 and DQB1, 522 for DQA1, nearly 610 for DPA1, and roughly 450 for DPB1. Because of strong linkage in the cohort, roughly five DR-DQ haplotypes were treated as single units for association and clustering. Across 398 genotyped donors of the cohort, an average of approximately 240,000 unique TCR beta nucleotide sequences per donor were sequenced, and 15% to 20% of those sequences were non-productive.

The protocol used for the library was the immunoSEQ multiplex PCR assay. A mixture of 60 forward primers for TCR Vbeta segments and 13 reverse primers for TCR Jbeta segments was used in the multiplex PCR. Amplification of the CDR3 region of rearranged TCR beta genes was performed with a multiplex PCR assay on genomic DNA. The Illumina HiSeq System was used to sequence the amplified TCR beta libraries as 87-base-pair reads. Processing in the source paper ran as follows. In a later analysis, approximately 74 million unique TCR beta chains were counted across the 666 repertoires, and roughly 11 million of these chains were shared by at least two donors. Raw reads were error-corrected and collapsed into unique sequences by a nearest-neighbor algorithm in which closely related sequences were merged to remove PCR and sequencing errors. V, D and J gene segments were assigned by aligning CDR3 sequences to IMGT reference sequences. For a sequence to be retained, a match of at least six nucleotides to both a V gene segment and a J gene segment was required. Rearrangements were called productive when the CDR3 lacked stop codons and stayed in frame with V and J; all others were non-productive. CDR3 was defined according to IMGT convention as the region running from the second conserved V-encoded cysteine to the conserved J-encoded phenylalanine. The earlier analysis of about 570 of the donors excluded any sequence lacking an unambiguous match to a single V gene segment. An earlier analysis of a few hundred of the donors classified V segments as functional when productive rearrangements were above 56.7% and as segregating when the standard deviation between donors was above 5%. A statistical classification framework was developed to diagnose cytomegalovirus status using the catalog of TCR beta chain sequences. In a later analysis, V and J genes were assigned by comparing TCR nucleotide sequences against IMGT/GENE-DB human TR gene sequences. Using the TCRdist pipeline, a later analysis assigned CDR3 sequences along with most-parsimonious VDJ recombination scenarios. In a later analysis, every TCR beta chain was defined by the combination of its CDR3 amino acid sequence and its V-gene family, and reads without a unique V-gene family were dropped. A later analysis removed 500 to 600 highly shared, low-generation-probability nucleotide sequences to deal with suspected cross-contamination and a sequencing artifact. A later analysis calculated a clonal expansion index for each public chain from normalized within-repertoire ranks of inferred template counts. Generation probabilities in a later analysis came from a VDJ recombination model fitted to out-of-frame rearrangements, and those results were checked against IGoR. In a later analysis, hypergeometric tests were used to score TCR-TCR, TCR-HLA and TCR-CMV co-occurrence, with a repertoire-size bias correction applied to TCR pairs. A later analysis estimated false discovery rates by permuting HLA or CMV assignments 20 times. In a later analysis, co-occurring TCRs were grouped with DBSCAN, and TCRdist sequence similarity was added when clustering was performed within HLA-allele-positive subsets. Repertoires with fewer than 30,000 or more than 120,000 public chains, plus five repertoires with anomalous nucleotide sharing, were excluded from co-occurrence clustering. TCRdb re-hosts the immuneACCESS table, in-frame sequences only. Its copies lack some clones; in the studies checked, an unresolved V gene accounts for under half of them, and the cause for the rest is not known. V and J calls and clone size come straight from that table; D and trimming were deduced from the DNA. In this sample the table shows about 200,000 clones, more than 65% of which occur a single time. Jointly, the top ten make up roughly 3.2% of the sample.

Overall study results and their limits: An association between a missense DCLRE1C variant and V-gene and J-gene trimming of TCR beta chains was found in a later genetic analysis and replicated in an independent cohort. The presence/absence analyses assumed that sequencing depth was roughly uniform across donors, and that assumption may not be true. Strong co-occurrence of HLA alleles, especially DR and DQ, made assigning TCR associations to individual alleles difficult. Because HLA typing was unavailable for some donors at each locus, only the typed subset was used in association tests. Because counts were too low, seventeen rarely observed V segments, including chromosome 9 orphons, were excluded from the earlier analysis of around 640 of the donors. The classifier was reported to diagnose cytomegalovirus status with high specificity and sensitivity in both the original cohort and the validation cohort. A later analysis found that HLA-associated TCR beta chains were more clonally expanded and had lower generation probabilities than equally common non-associated chains. In this cohort, only TCR beta chains were sequenced, and detectable features were limited by the absence of alpha or paired-chain data. In a later genetic analysis, fewer N-insertions in productive TCRs were reported among donors in an Asian-associated ancestry cluster than the approximately 670-donor mean. The sequencing pipeline was judged likely to have produced a cluster of highly shared sequence variants as a technical artifact. A later analysis found that TCR association rates varied across HLA loci, with DRB1 alleles showing the most associated TCRs and HLA-C alleles the fewest. Correlated functional status among segregating V segments might reflect linkage disequilibrium, but an unknown experimental factor could not be ruled out. Specific HLA alleles were associated with over 15,000 TCR beta sequences at a false discovery rate of 0.05 in a later analysis. In vitro tests confirmed that a few of the cytomegalovirus-associated TCR beta chains recognize cytomegalovirus antigens. In a later analysis, several top co-occurrence clusters were reported to appear linked to parvovirus B19, influenza, CMV and Epstein-Barr virus. The only immune exposure information available for the cohort was CMV serostatus. Some IMGT-functional V segments, including TRBV6-2 and TRBV6-3, could not be told apart with the 87-base-pair reads, so those segments were excluded. In the study, around 160 TCR beta chains were listed as associated with cytomegalovirus. In an earlier analysis of more than 500 of the donors, most TCR beta V segments appeared in productive rearrangements about 87% or about 30% of the time, broadly matching IMGT annotations. The authors suggested that the approach could potentially be generalized to other disease states and immunological phenotypes. A further reported finding was that TCR beta sequences accurately predicted the HLA-A and HLA-B alleles for most subjects in the first cohort. Most TCR sequences were observed very rarely across donors, whereas some public TCRs were present in many individuals. In a later analysis, most CMV-associated TCR beta chains were found to appear HLA-restricted, with HLA associations seemingly driven largely by CMV exposure.

Turning to this clone: Its antigen remains undetermined. Per-base quality was not reported, and no clone a single base away is much larger than it.

The cohort consisted of hundreds of healthy bone marrow donors. All cohort members were sampled while nominally healthy, although unrecorded immune exposures were likely present. The donor was CMV seropositive and belonged to the group of a few hundred seropositive cohort members. Each donor provided a peripheral blood sample, and peripheral blood mononuclear cells were used for TCR beta sequencing. The Qiagen DNeasy Blood Extraction Kit was used to extract genomic DNA from the blood cell samples. The CDR3 sequence holds 14 residues, the cysteine and phenylalanine included. Only CDR3 DNA remains: 42 bases, in frame from the first base. V was cut back by 6 bases and J by 7 bases, leaving a gap of 19 bases between them.

The sequenced material came from PBMCs. The sequence joins TRBV5-3 to TRBJ2-5; no D gene is confidently identified. Being an ORF, TRBV5-3 has a function that is uncertain. The source is a man in his forties in good health and CMV-seropositive. The CDR3 reads as follows: CARILAFLNWTQYF. The DNA sequence is given as TGTGCCAGAATACTTGCCTTTTTGAATTGGACCCAGTACTTC.